These 13 T cell receptor beta chains were sequenced from one sample in a study of T-cell reconstitution after alpha-beta-depleted transplantation in children. Study observations and caveats: By one year post-transplant, T-cell counts and diversity largely arose from T cells that were newly produced.

Preparation of the TCRbeta library involved a method that used unique molecular identifiers. Using its own MiXCR run on the PCR reads, TCRdb lists one record per CDR3 protein. The sample has hundreds of thousands of distinct CDR3 sequences; over 7% are singletons. These TCRs' antigens remain unknown. The material was peripheral blood, obtained 360 days after TCRalphabeta/CD19-depleted stem cell transplant. These receptors were collected from a female patient between 2 and 10 years old who had a stem cell transplant for Fanconi anemia, so the T cells may come from the graft donor.

The rearrangement links TRBV5-4 to TRBJ1-1, with 7 bases fitting TRBD1. This CDR3 is built from 14 residues. Losses at the gene ends were 3 bases for V and 1 base for J; bases not matched to a gene: 3. Per the germline V gene, CDR1 is SGHNT and CDR2 is YYREEE (reference sequence). The CDR3 is CASSSRDRNTEAFF. In DNA, the CDR3 is TGTGCCAGCAGCTCACGGGACAGGAACACTGAAGCTTTCTTT. Complete variable domain (other parts from reference TRBV5-4 and TRBJ1-1): ETGVTQSPTHLIKTRGQQVTLRCSSQSGHNTVSWYQQALGQGPQFIFQYYREEENGRGNFPPRFSGLQFPNYSSELNVNALELDDSALYLCASSSRDRNTEAFFGQGTRLTVV.

This chain joins TRBV6-2 or TRBV6-3 and TRBJ1-4, with 11 nucleotides matching TRBD1. V trimming: 7 bases; J trimming: 8 bases; junction bases outside the gene matches: 6. The CDR3 extends over 14 amino acids. The germline V gene encodes CDR1 MNHEY and CDR2 SVGEGT. The CDR3: CASTSGQGGEKLFF. In DNA, the CDR3 is TGTGCCAGCACCTCGGGACAGGGGGGCGAAAAACTGTTTTTT.

This clonotype was recorded at least ten times. The V call is TRBV12-3 or TRBV12-4, the J call TRBJ2-3; D is unclear. The CDR3 extends over 11 amino acids. Trimming stripped 3 bases from V and 5 bases from J, with 3 bases between. The DNA of the CDR3 is TGTGCCAGCAGTTTCCTAGATACGCAGTATTTT. This gives the protein CASSFLDTQYF.

This clonotype was seen many times. This chain connects TRBV19 to TRBJ2-7, with 7 bases that match TRBD2. Trimming removed 4 bases from V and 4 bases from J; junction bases left unmatched: 7. Germline V lookup: CDR1 LNHDA, CDR2 SQIVND (reference sequence). The CDR3 sequence is 14 residues long. Here the CDR3 DNA reads TGTGCCAGTAGTAGACGCGGGGGAACTTACGAGCAGTACTTC. It encodes CASSRRGGTYEQYF.

The chain recombines TRBV6-2 or TRBV6-3 with TRBJ1-5; 7 nucleotides match TRBD1. The length of the CDR3 is 13 residues. Germline CDR1 reads MNHEY; CDR2 reads SVGEGT. The trim removed 6 bases at V and 14 bases at J, leaving 13 bases unmatched. The CDR3 spells CASSQGSGTEKHF. In nucleotides, the CDR3 is TGTGCCAGCAGCCAAGGGTCGGGGACAGAAAAGCATTTT.

This clonotype was detected only a few times. V gene TRBV5-6 combines with J gene TRBJ2-7; 9 nucleotides match TRBD1. CDR3 length equals 13 residues. V trimming: 4 bases; J trimming: 7 bases; junction bases outside the gene matches: 6. CDR1 is SGHDT, CDR2 YYEEEE, per germline. Written as DNA, the CDR3 is TGTGCCAGCAGCCCCGGGACAGGGCATGAGCAGTACGTC. It is translated as CASSPGTGHEQYV.

The chain employs TRBV5-1 and TRBJ2-5; TRBD2 matches 9 bases. V dropped 4 bases and J dropped 5; count of bases not matched to a gene: 15. Germline V gives CDR1 SGHRS, CDR2 YFSETQ. The length of the CDR3 is 17 residues. The CDR3 DNA sequence: TGCGCCAGCAGCCCCCCCCGAAGCGGGGGGCCATCTGAGACCCAGTACTTC. This codes for CASSPPRSGGPSETQYF.

The J gene is TRBJ2-3, the V gene TRBV4-2, with 14 positions matching TRBD2. J gave up 0 bases and V 0 bases, and 8 bases lay outside the gene matches. This CDR3 spans 20 amino acids. Germline V lookup: CDR1 LGHNA, CDR2 YNFKEQ. CDR3: CASSQDLGLAGVSSTDTQYF. For the CDR3, the DNA is TGTGCCAGCAGCCAAGATCTGGGACTAGCGGGGGTATCTAGCACAGATACGCAGTATTTT.

This clonotype was picked up a small number of times. This sequence joins TRBV6-1 and TRBJ2-2; D gene ambiguous. Germline V gene sequence: CDR1 MNHNS, CDR2 SASEGT. This CDR3 is built from 16 residues. V lost 5 bases and J lost 3, with 16 bases in between. The CDR3 nucleotides read TGTGCCAGCAGTCCCGCAGCTTGGCCCTACACCGGGGAGCTGTTTTTT. The encoded protein is CASSPAAWPYTGELFF.

This clonotype was recorded many times. DNA for the CDR3: TGTGCCACCAGTGGAGACAGGGGAACAGATACGCAGTATTTT. It codes for CATSGDRGTDTQYF. This chain connects TRBV24-1 to TRBJ2-3, with 8 bases lining up with TRBD1. This CDR3 comprises 14 residues. Losses at the gene ends were 5 bases for V and 3 bases for J; bases not matched to a gene: 3. CDR1 is KGHDR and CDR2 is SFDVKD in the germline V gene.

This clonotype was seen at least ten times. The chain employs TRBV7-9 and TRBJ1-1; 9 bases are shared with TRBD1. The CDR3 contains 15 residues. Germline-derived CDR1 and CDR2 are SEHNR and FQNEAQ (reference sequence). V gave up 4 bases and J gave up 3 bases; unmatched junction bases: 6. The CDR3 DNA sequence: TGTGCCAGCAGCTCTACAGGGGGCGGCTACACTGAAGCTTTCTTT. It specifies CASSSTGGGYTEAFF.

This clonotype has more than one count but fewer than ten. The V and J genes are TRBV5-1 and TRBJ1-1, with 11 bases lining up with TRBD1. CDR3 length: 17 amino acids. With V trimmed by 4 bases and J by 3 bases, 11 bases remained unmatched. Germline values: CDR1 SGHRS, CDR2 YFSETQ. CDR3 sequence (DNA): TGCGCCAGCAGCCCAGGACAGGGGGCGAGACTCGACACTGAAGCTTTCTTT. Protein sequence: CASSPGQGARLDTEAFF.

V is TRBV6-2 or TRBV6-3 and J is TRBJ2-1; 7 bases are shared with TRBD1. V lost 7 bases, J lost 2 bases, and 5 bases stayed unmatched. CDR3 size: 14 residues. Looked up from germline, CDR1 is MNHEY and CDR2 is SVGEGT. CDR3 sequence reads: CASIGTATYNEQFF. CDR3 nucleotides: TGTGCCAGCATCGGGACAGCGACCTACAATGAGCAGTTCTTC.